A selection of T cell receptor beta chains follows, all from one sample in a study of T cells in pancreatic ductal adenocarcinoma. This table comes from immunoSEQ multiplex PCR, and its TCRdb copy is limited to in-frame clones, with some not included. The sample consists of 15,000 to 20,000 clones, about nine tenths of them appearing once. Input material: PBMCs. The receptors come from a human donor with pancreatic ductal adenocarcinoma. Both conserved end residues are part of each CDR3. A D gene is named only where the DNA matches it firmly. Size tells how often a clone was seen (once, few, many) or the class of an expanded clone, and some rows leave it out.

D	J	V	size	CDR3	DNA
.	TRBJ2-2	TRBV2	.	CASIIGGEDGELFF	TGTGCCAGCATCATAGGGGGAGAGGACGGGGAGCTGTTTTTT
.	TRBJ1-4	TRBV9	.	CASSVGGTTNEKLFF	TGTGCCAGCAGCGTAGGCGGTACGACTAATGAAAAACTGTTTTTT
TRBD1	TRBJ2-7	TRBV6-6	.	CASRGTGTGGAEQYF	TGTGCCAGCAGGGGGACCGGGACAGGGGGTGCCGAGCAGTACTTC
TRBD1	TRBJ1-2	TRBV25-1	.	CASSGGQGGRYDGYTF	TGTGCCAGCAGTGGCGGACAGGGGGGACGTTATGACGGCTACACCTTC
.	TRBJ2-1	TRBV7-2	.	CASTIQEQTYNEQFF	TGTGCCTCCACTATACAGGAGCAGACTTACAATGAGCAGTTCTTC
TRBD1	TRBJ2-3	TRBV11-3	.	CASSIGTGNQGGTDTQYF	TGTGCCAGCAGCATTGGGACAGGGAACCAGGGGGGCACAGATACGCAGTATTTT
TRBD1	TRBJ1-1	TRBV7-9	.	CASSPTTGQNTEAFF	TGTGCCAGCAGCCCTACGACAGGGCAGAACACTGAAGCTTTCTTT
.	TRBJ2-1	TRBV5-4	.	CASSLELASNEQFF	TGTGCCAGCAGCTTGGAGCTAGCGAGCAATGAGCAGTTCTTC
TRBD1	TRBJ1-3	TRBV28	.	CASSTVQGAGNTIYF	TGTGCCAGCAGTACTGTACAGGGGGCTGGAAACACCATATATTTT
TRBD1	TRBJ2-7	TRBV28	few	CASSPGQGAYEQYF	TGTGCCAGCAGTCCCGGACAGGGGGCGTACGAGCAGTACTTC
TRBD2	TRBJ2-2	TRBV30	.	CARGTSGNTGELFF	TGTGCCCGAGGGACTAGCGGCAACACCGGGGAGCTGTTTTTT
TRBD2	TRBJ2-1	TRBV7-2	.	CASSLYPSGVPFSYNEQFF	TGTGCCAGCAGCTTATACCCTAGCGGGGTCCCATTCTCCTACAATGAGCAGTTCTTC
TRBD1	TRBJ2-7	TRBV28	.	CASSPEDRLQYF	TGTGCCAGCAGTCCGGAGGACAGGCTGCAGTACTTC
.	TRBJ2-2	TRBV19	.	CASSLRQAPNTGELFF	TGTGCCAGTAGTCTTAGACAGGCACCGAACACCGGGGAGCTGTTTTTT
.	TRBJ2-3	TRBV19	.	CASSTPTGTSTDTQYF	TGTGCCAGTAGTACGCCCACCGGGACAAGCACAGATACGCAGTATTTT
TRBD1	TRBJ2-3	TRBV5-6	few	CASSGIGTGASDTQYF	TGTGCCAGCAGCGGGATCGGGACAGGGGCCTCAGATACGCAGTATTTT
.	TRBJ2-7	TRBV5-6	.	CASSFGTYEQYF	TGTGCCAGCAGCTTCGGGACCTACGAGCAGTACTTC
.	TRBJ2-7	TRBV29-1	.	CSVGLSSYEQYF	TGCAGCGTTGGACTAAGCTCCTACGAGCAGTACTTC
.	TRBJ2-6	TRBV14	once	CASSRGGANVLTF	TGTGCCAGCAGCCGAGGAGGGGCCAACGTCCTGACTTTC
TRBD1	TRBJ2-1	TRBV7-7	.	CASSRGTGLDEQFF	TGTGCCAGCAGCCGTGGGACAGGGCTGGATGAGCAGTTCTTC
TRBD2	TRBJ2-3	TRBV7-3	.	CATGLAGGPSDTQYF	TGTGCCACGGGACTAGCGGGGGGGCCTTCAGATACGCAGTATTTT
TRBD2	TRBJ2-7	TRBV28	.	CASSPGRGAREQYF	TGTGCCAGCAGCCCTGGGCGGGGGGCTAGAGAGCAGTACTTC
.	TRBJ2-7	TRBV6-1	few	CASKETGTIIYEQYF	TGTGCCAGTAAAGAAACCGGGACAATCATCTACGAGCAGTACTTC
.	TRBJ2-3	TRBV29-1	.	CSVERGVGTDTQYF	TGCAGCGTTGAACGCGGGGTGGGCACAGATACGCAGTATTTT
.	TRBJ1-4	TRBV27	.	CASSPEFSDEKLFF	TGTGCCAGCAGCCCGGAGTTTTCGGATGAAAAACTGTTTTTT
.	TRBJ1-1	TRBV19	.	CASSTGIEAFF	TGTGCCAGTTCTACGGGGATTGAAGCTTTCTTT
.	TRBJ1-3	TRBV5-1	.	CASSVEQLLSGNTIYF	TGCGCCAGCAGCGTAGAACAGCTCCTCTCTGGAAACACCATATATTTT
TRBD2	TRBJ2-1	TRBV7-2	.	CASSPVAGGTYNEQFF	TGTGCCAGCAGCCCGGTCGCGGGGGGGACCTACAATGAGCAGTTCTTC
.	TRBJ1-5	TRBV9	once	CASSAQGFNQPQHF	TGTGCCAGCAGCGCGCAGGGTTTCAATCAGCCCCAGCATTTT
TRBD1	TRBJ2-6	TRBV30	once	CAWSNRTGPTGANVLTF	TGTGCCTGGAGTAACAGGACAGGTCCTACTGGGGCCAACGTCCTGACTTTC
TRBD2	TRBJ2-1	TRBV5-1	once	CASSLSHAGGSYNEQFF	TGCGCCAGCAGCTTGTCCCACGCGGGGGGCTCCTACAATGAGCAGTTCTTC
.	TRBJ2-2	TRBV23-1	.	CASSQSGQLRMGELFF	TGCGCCAGCAGTCAATCCGGACAGTTACGGATGGGGGAGCTGTTTTTT
.	TRBJ2-2	TRBV7-6	.	CASSPPPGGELFF	TGTGCCAGCAGCCCCCCTCCGGGCGGGGAGCTGTTTTTT
.	TRBJ2-7	TRBV7-8	.	CASSFQGQGSYEQYF	TGTGCCAGCAGCTTCCAGGGGCAGGGGTCCTACGAGCAGTACTTC
.	TRBJ1-2	TRBV4-1	.	CASSQEPGQFIVGYTF	TGCGCCAGCAGCCAAGAGCCCGGACAGTTTATTGTGGGCTACACCTTC
.	TRBJ1-5	TRBV6-1	.	CASSEGGSLGNQPQHF	TGTGCCAGCAGTGAAGGAGGGAGTCTGGGCAATCAGCCCCAGCATTTT
TRBD1	TRBJ2-6	TRBV5-1	.	CASSLVAGGGANVLTF	TGCGCCAGCAGCTTGGTTGCAGGGGGCGGGGCCAACGTCCTGACTTTC
.	TRBJ2-1	TRBV5-3	once	CARSLSSAGSSYNEQFF	TGTGCCAGAAGCTTGTCCTCAGCGGGTAGCTCCTACAATGAGCAGTTCTTC
TRBD2	TRBJ2-2	TRBV2	.	CASSEQVLADTGELFF	TGTGCCAGCAGTGAACAGGTTCTAGCGGACACCGGGGAGCTGTTTTTT
.	TRBJ2-6	TRBV4-3	.	CASSQGAPAGANVLTF	TGCGCCAGCAGCCAAGGAGCCCCGGCTGGGGCCAACGTCCTGACTTTC
TRBD1	TRBJ2-1	TRBV9	.	CASTQDRGLGNEQFF	TGTGCCAGCACCCAGGACAGGGGGTTAGGGAATGAGCAGTTCTTC
.	TRBJ2-6	TRBV9	.	CASILTGANVLTF	TGTGCCAGCATCTTAACTGGGGCCAACGTCCTGACTTTC
.	TRBJ2-7	TRBV7-2	.	CASSPLGGRYEQYF	TGTGCCAGCAGTCCCCTGGGGGGGCGATACGAGCAGTACTTC
TRBD1	TRBJ1-2	TRBV7-9	once	CASSLAGQGASGYTF	TGTGCCAGCAGCTTAGCAGGGCAGGGGGCGAGTGGCTACACCTTC
TRBD2	TRBJ2-3	TRBV7-6	.	CASSPKAGAGDTQYF	TGTGCCAGCAGCCCAAAAGCGGGGGCCGGGGATACGCAGTATTTT
TRBD1	TRBJ1-2	TRBV18	few	CASSGQGGYTF	TGTGCCAGCTCAGGACAGGGTGGCTACACCTTC
.	TRBJ2-5	TRBV6-5	few	CASSRTVQETQYF	TGTGCCAGCAGCCGGACAGTACAAGAGACCCAGTACTTC